Below are 23 T cell receptor beta chains sequenced from a single sample in a study of early T cells in non-severe SARS-CoV-2 infection. TCRdb processed the 5' RACE reads anew with MiXCR; each CDR3 protein has one entry. In the table there are roughly 40,000 distinct CDR3 sequences, about 7% of which are singletons. Sequencing used whole blood. These receptors were collected from an adult who was a healthcare worker with PCR-confirmed SARS-CoV-2 infection or an uninfected control (not recorded which).

This rearrangement joins TRBV14 to TRBJ1-4; TRBD1 is a possible D gene (5 bases). V was pared by 4 bases and J by 3 bases, with 9 bases between. Per the germline V gene, CDR1 is SGHDN and CDR2 is FVKESK. This CDR3 is built from 14 residues. This CDR3 reads CASSRVGANEKLFF. The CDR3 DNA reads as TGTGCCAGCAGCCGTGTGGGGGCTAATGAAAAACTGTTTTTT.

The chain employs TRBV12-3 or TRBV12-4 and TRBJ2-2, with a tentative D call TRBD2 (6 bases). The CDR3 consists of 16 residues. With 2 bases removed from V and 5 bases from J, the gap between germline ends came to 15 bases. The CDR3 DNA is TGTGCCAGCAGTTTATTTGTGCGGCGGGAAACCGGGGAGCTGTTTTTT. Translating gives CASSLFVRRETGELFF.

This clonotype was counted ten times or more. This sequence joins TRBV3-1 and TRBJ1-5; D uncertain. V was trimmed by 2 bases and J by 0 bases, leaving 8 bases between them. Germline V gene lookup returns CDR1 LGHDT and CDR2 YNNKEL (reference sequence). The CDR3 runs 15 residues. DNA for the CDR3: TGTGCCAGCAGCCAAAACTGGGGTAGCAATCAGCCCCAGCATTTT. Encoded protein: CASSQNWGSNQPQHF.

DNA of the CDR3: TGTGCCAGCAGCTTAATGTTAGGCAGGGATCGTCGCAATCAGCCCCAGCATTTT. Translating gives CASSLMLGRDRRNQPQHF. The J gene is TRBJ1-5, the V gene TRBV7-8, with D possibly being TRBD1 (5 bases). Trimming took off 2 bases at V and 2 bases at J, with 19 bases between the two ends. The CDR3 length is 18 residues. CDR1 SGHVS and CDR2 FQNEAQ come from the germline V gene.

The rearrangement uses TRBV18 and TRBJ2-7; maybe TRBD2 (6 bases). CDR1 and CDR2 (germline): KGHSH, LQKENI. CDR3 length equals 13 residues. Trimming left V 6 bases short and J 4 bases short, with 13 bases between. CDR3 sequence: CASSTGGNYEQYF. The CDR3 region has the DNA TGTGCCAGCTCCACGGGCGGGAATTACGAGCAGTACTTC.

There are a few counts of this clonotype. CDR3: CASSPRPTGETQYF. The CDR3 DNA follows: TGTGCCAGCAGCCCGAGACCCACGGGGGAGACCCAGTACTTC. The J gene is TRBJ2-5, the V gene TRBV6-5; D is possibly TRBD2 (5 bases). Looked up from germline, CDR1 is MNHEY and CDR2 is SVGAGI. The CDR3 totals 14 residues. V was trimmed by 6 bases and J by 5 bases, leaving 16 bases between them.

The V and J genes are TRBV2 and TRBJ2-1; D remains ambiguous. Germline lookup yields CDR1 SNHLY and CDR2 FYNNEI. The CDR3 loop spans 16 amino acids. V lost 6 bases and J lost 0, with 15 bases in between. CDR3 in DNA: TGTGCCAGCAGAAGGTCGGTGGGCCGCTCCTACAATGAGCAGTTCTTC. Protein sequence: CASRRSVGRSYNEQFF.

This clonotype came up many times. This chain connects TRBV2 to TRBJ1-1, with D unresolved. Trimming removed 0 bases from V and 6 bases from J, with 8 bases in between. Germline values: CDR1 SNHLY, CDR2 FYNNEI. The CDR3 has 13 amino acids. The CDR3 DNA follows: TGTGCCAGCAGTGAAGCGGTGTGGGCTGAAGCTTTCTTT. Translation gives CASSEAVWAEAFF.

The chain couples TRBV5-1 to TRBJ2-5; TRBD2 matches 7 bases. Germline loops: CDR1 SGHRS, CDR2 YFSETQ. The CDR3 runs to 15 residues. J lost 4 bases, V lost 3 bases, and 9 bases had no gene match. CDR3 sequence reads: CASSWDYSDGETQYF. In DNA form, the CDR3 reads TGCGCCAGCAGCTGGGACTACTCAGATGGAGAGACCCAGTACTTC.

Ten or more counts support this clonotype. The chain is built from TRBV5-1 and TRBJ2-5; perhaps D is TRBD1 or TRBD2 (5 bases each). V lost 2 bases, J lost 1 base, and 6 bases lay in between. This CDR3 is built from 13 residues. Germline values: CDR1 SGHRS, CDR2 YFSETQ. CDR3 protein: CASSFGGQETQYF. The CDR3 DNA reads as TGCGCCAGCAGCTTTGGGGGCCAAGAGACCCAGTACTTC.

This clonotype was seen a handful of times. Likely a read error: the CDR3 ends without its conserved phenylalanine or tryptophan. No DNA is shown, since the ends of the CDR3 on it are uncertain; the CDR3 is the one TCRdb lists. The rearrangement uses TRBV11-2 and TRBJ2-7; the table's D call TRBD1 went unverified against the DNA. Looked up from germline, CDR1 is SGHAT and CDR2 is FQNNGV. With termini counted, the CDR3 has 13 amino acids. The CDR3: CASSSQSRDRVFI.

The V and J genes are TRBV4-3 and TRBJ1-6, with a tentative D call TRBD1 (5 bases). Deletions cut 1 base from V and 5 bases from J, with 6 bases between. Germline V CDR1 and CDR2: LGHNA, YSLEER. The CDR3 is 14 amino acids. The CDR3 protein is CASSQAGDNSPLHF. The CDR3 coding sequence is TGCGCCAGCAGCCAAGCGGGGGATAATTCACCCCTCCACTTT.

Ten or more counts support this clonotype. The chain uses TRBV21-1 and TRBJ2-5; TRBD1, the table's D call, was not compared with the DNA. TRBV21-1 represents a pseudogene. The CDR3 contains 16 residues. DNA of the CDR3: TGTGCCAGCAGCAACCGGGACAGGCGAATCCAAGAGACCCAGTACTTC. It codes for CASSNRDRRIQETQYF.

This clonotype has only a few counts. This sequence joins TRBV20-1 and TRBJ1-2; D is unclear. Germline CDR1 and CDR2: DFQATT and SNEGSKA (reference sequence). V lost 6 bases and J lost 8, with 19 bases in between. The CDR3 is 13 residues long. The CDR3 coding sequence is TGCAGTGCCCCCGCCGGGGTCTTTAAGGGCTACACCTTC. Translated, it gives CSAPAGVFKGYTF.

This clonotype appeared many times. This chain's CDR3 is CATSDPGEKFDTQYF. The CDR3 DNA sequence: TGTGCCACCAGTGATCCGGGGGAGAAGTTTGATACGCAGTATTTT. V and J are TRBV24-1 and TRBJ2-3, with a tentative D call TRBD2 (6 bases). V shed 3 bases and J shed 6 bases, with 15 bases lying between them. Germline V gene data show CDR1 as KGHDR and CDR2 as SFDVKD. The CDR3 extends over 15 amino acids.

This clonotype was counted ten times or more. The gene calls are TRBV7-8 and TRBJ2-5, with D unresolved. This CDR3 has 16 residues. Germline V lookup: CDR1 SGHVS, CDR2 FQNEAQ. V was clipped by 0 bases and J by 1 base, with 12 bases between them. CDR3 sequence reads: CASSLAGRILQETQYF. The CDR3 DNA follows: TGTGCCAGCAGCTTAGCTGGACGGATCCTCCAAGAGACCCAGTACTTC.

The V and J genes are TRBV9 and TRBJ1-3; D ambiguous. Germline CDR1 is SGDLS and CDR2 is YYNGEE. V lost 3 bases and J lost 2, with 12 bases in between. The CDR3 runs 15 residues. The CDR3 sequence is CASSEGVVAGNTIYF. The CDR3 coding sequence is TGTGCCAGCAGCGAGGGCGTAGTGGCTGGAAACACCATATATTTT.

There are a few counts of this clonotype. The chain links TRBV11-2 to TRBJ2-7; tentative D call: TRBD2 (6 bases). The CDR3 extends over 16 amino acids. The V gene lost 1 base and the J gene lost 3 bases, with 16 bases spanning the gap. Germline V gives CDR1 SGHAT, CDR2 FQNNGV. The CDR3 is CASSLASHSEGYEQYF. The CDR3 DNA sequence: TGTGCCAGCAGCTTAGCGTCCCATTCGGAGGGCTACGAGCAGTACTTC. Based on the CDR3 plus reference TRBV11-2 and TRBJ2-7, the full variable domain is EAGVAQSPRYKIIEKRQSVAFWCNPISGHATLYWYQQILGQGPKLLIQFQNNGVVDDSQLPKDRFSAERLKGVDSTLKIQPAKLEDSAVYLCASSLASHSEGYEQYFGPGTRLTVT.

At least ten counts were recorded for this clonotype. The rearrangement links TRBV13 to TRBJ1-2; a possible D gene is TRBD1 (6 bases). The CDR3 totals 13 residues. Trimming cost V 3 bases and J 8 bases, with 13 bases left between them. The germline CDR1 and CDR2 sequences are PRHDT and FYEKMQ (reference sequence). CDR3 DNA: TGTGCCAGCAGCTTTGGGGGGCAGAGAGGCTACACCTTC. This codes for CASSFGGQRGYTF.

This clonotype showed up many times. The J gene is TRBJ2-1, the V gene TRBV7-9; 7 positions match TRBD1. This CDR3 has 13 residues. V dropped 5 bases and J dropped 6; count of bases not matched to a gene: 4. Germline values: CDR1 SEHNR, CDR2 FQNEAQ (reference sequence). The CDR3 DNA sequence: TGTGCCAGCAGCCGGGACAGCATCAATGAGCAGTTCTTC. Its protein is CASSRDSINEQFF.

This clonotype occurred a few times. The CDR3 nucleotides read TGCGCCAGCAGCCGCGGGGGAGCTAGCACAGATACGCAGTATTTT. Translated: CASSRGGASTDTQYF. The genes are TRBV5-1 and TRBJ2-3, with TRBD2 matching over 7 bases. J gave up 0 bases and V 4 bases, and 5 bases lay outside the gene matches. Germline CDR1 and CDR2: SGHRS and YFSETQ. CDR3 size: 15 residues.

The chain employs TRBV6-1 and TRBJ2-7; 9 nucleotides align to TRBD1. With V trimmed by 3 bases and J by 3 bases, 3 bases remained unmatched. Germline loops: CDR1 MNHNS, CDR2 SASEGT. CDR3 length: 14 amino acids. Here the CDR3 reads CASSDRTGDYEQYF. The CDR3 coding sequence is TGTGCCAGCAGTGACCGGACAGGGGACTACGAGCAGTACTTC.

A few counts support this clonotype. V gene TRBV4-2 combines with J gene TRBJ2-1; perhaps D is TRBD1 or TRBD2 (5 bases each). The V gene lost 0 bases and the J gene lost 5 bases, with 14 bases spanning the gap. This CDR3 region has 16 residues. Germline CDR1 reads LGHNA; CDR2 reads YNFKEQ. The CDR3: CASSQDWDPPNNEQFF. For the CDR3, the DNA is TGTGCCAGCAGCCAAGATTGGGACCCACCCAACAATGAGCAGTTCTTC.